The clone carrying this T cell receptor beta chain was detected a few times. As yet, its antigen is unknown. The data were produced by immunoSEQ multiplex PCR, yet TCRdb's version contains in-frame clones alone and is incomplete. The sample records 300,000 or so clones, around 90% being singletons. Germline trimming cut 5 bases from V and 6 bases from J; bases unmatched to any gene: 9. CDR3 length: 14 amino acids. Germline V CDR1 and CDR2: MGHDK, SYGVNS. This sample is drawn from a study of cytomegalovirus exposure and HLA in healthy donors. The overall study: Later analysis reported that the approximately 130 validation repertoires shared the platform of the approximately 690 first-cohort repertoires.

Whole-study findings and limits: Accounts indicate the classifier identified cytomegalovirus status with strong specificity and sensitivity.

The clonotype comes from a man aged 25 to 45 in good health and CMV-seronegative. The chain employs TRBV25-1 and TRBJ1-2, with 7 bases lining up with TRBD1. The sequenced material came from PBMCs. The CDR3 DNA follows: TGTGCCAGCAGTCAACCGGGACAGACGCATGGCTACACCTTC. Protein: CASSQPGQTHGYTF.